This T cell receptor (beta chain) was recovered during a study of graft-versus-host responses after intestinal transplantation. Across the study: Among the recipients, all got anti-thymocyte globulin induction and then tacrolimus and steroids for approximately 3 years.

This CDR3 region has 17 residues. Trimming stripped 5 bases from V and 1 base from J, with 20 bases between. The germline V gene encodes CDR1 MNHEY and CDR2 SMNVEV (reference sequence). As regards this clone: Its cognate antigen is unknown.

Libraries were prepared by immunoSEQ multiplex PCR; TCRdb keeps only in-frame clonotypes and omits some of them. The sample contains about 120,000 clones, 85% to 95% of which appear only once. Findings of the study overall: Early after transplant, HvG declines were associated with peak levels of circulating GvH clones. GvH clones surfaced in recipient marrow, some emerging earlier in ileum or blood.

The chain combines TRBV27 with TRBJ1-1, with D possibly being TRBD1 (6 bases). Sequences were derived from unstimulated CD4+ T cells sorted from spleen or lymph node cells, sampled before intestinal transplant. This receptor was taken from a human donor who received an intestinal transplant. For the CDR3, the DNA is TGTGCCAGCAGTCTGAGGTCTGGGGGGCGGACGAACACTGAAGCTTTCTTT. It encodes CASSLRSGGRTNTEAFF.